This entry lists 32 T cell receptor beta chains sequenced from one sample in a study of T cells in Graves' hyperthyroidism and ophthalmopathy. The source material, RNA transcripts, was used to amplify TCR beta CDR3 regions. TCR CDR3 regions were first amplified by RT-PCR with HTBI primers. Each CDR3 protein is one row after TCRdb ran MiXCR on the multiplex PCR reads. The table shows 450,000 to 650,000 distinct CDR3 sequences, with less than 25% occurring only once. The sample consisted of blood. The receptors shown here come from a man between 18 and 29 years old with Graves' hyperthyroidism.

J is TRBJ2-2 and V is TRBV9; 9 positions agree with TRBD1. Germline loops: CDR1 SGDLS, CDR2 YYNGEE. The CDR3 consists of 16 residues. The V gene end was trimmed by 3 bases and the J gene end by 4 bases; junction bases not matched to a gene: 7. The DNA of the CDR3 is TGTGCCAGCAGCGCCCAGGGACAGGGCGGCACCGGGGAGCTGTTTTTT. Translated, it gives CASSAQGQGGTGELFF.

Remarks on this clonotype: Its ends do not fully match the called genes, so a read error is possible. The J gene is TRBJ2-5, the V gene TRBV6-1, with a weak D call TRBD1 (6 bases). The germline CDR1 and CDR2 sequences are MNHNS and SASEGT. The CDR3 is 16 amino acids. CDR3 protein: CAISEWKGVTQETQYF. The CDR3 DNA sequence: TGTGCCATCAGTGAATGGAAGGGGGTAACCCAAGAGACCCAGTACTTC.

This clonotype was observed many times. This sequence joins TRBV12-3 or TRBV12-4 and TRBJ1-5, with unresolved D. Trimming shortened V by 1 base and J by 5 bases, and 12 bases separated the two germline ends. CDR3 length: 15 residues. In nucleotides, the CDR3 is TGTGCCAGCAGTTTAGGGTCAGGTGGACATCAGCCCCAGCATTTT. It encodes CASSLGSGGHQPQHF.

This clonotype was observed many times. The chain couples TRBV19 to TRBJ1-5, with 9 bases that match TRBD1. Unmatched junction bases numbered 4, after V lost 3 bases and J lost 7 bases. This CDR3 has 14 amino acids. Germline CDR1 LNHDA, CDR2 SQIVND (reference sequence). The CDR3 sequence is CASSMGQGEQPQHF. As DNA, the CDR3 is TGTGCCAGTAGTATGGGACAGGGAGAGCAGCCCCAGCATTTT.

This clonotype was counted between two and nine times. This CDR3 reads CASSFPGQKYTEAFF. CDR3 nucleotide sequence: TGTGCCAGCAGCTTTCCTGGACAGAAGTACACTGAAGCTTTCTTT. The chain carries TRBV5-4 and TRBJ1-1, with D possibly TRBD1 on 6 matching bases. The CDR3 is made up of 15 amino acids. Germline V gene lookup returns CDR1 SGHNT and CDR2 YYREEE (reference sequence). V shed 2 bases and J shed 3 bases, with 14 bases lying between them. Based on the CDR3 plus reference TRBV5-4 and TRBJ1-1, the full variable domain is ETGVTQSPTHLIKTRGQQVTLRCSSQSGHNTVSWYQQALGQGPQFIFQYYREEENGRGNFPPRFSGLQFPNYSSELNVNALELDDSALYLCASSFPGQKYTEAFFGQGTRLTVV.

This clonotype has a count of ten or more. V gene TRBV2 combines with J gene TRBJ1-2; 9 nucleotides line up with TRBD1. Per the germline V gene, CDR1 is SNHLY and CDR2 is FYNNEI. This CDR3 has 15 residues. V lost 4 bases to trimming and J lost 1 base; unmatched junction nucleotides: 4. The CDR3 region has the DNA TGTGCCAGCAGTGGGGGACAGGGTGGTAACTATGGCTACACCTTC. This encodes CASSGGQGGNYGYTF.

The chain uses TRBV11-1 and TRBJ1-1; 7 bases fit TRBD1. Germline loops: CDR1 SGHAT, CDR2 FQDESV (reference sequence). J gave up 1 base and V 5 bases, and 10 bases lay outside the gene matches. This CDR3 comprises 16 residues. This CDR3 is CASSRPPGQQNTEAFF. In DNA form, the CDR3 reads TGTGCCAGCAGCCGCCCCCCGGGACAGCAGAACACTGAAGCTTTCTTT.

This sequence joins TRBV30 and TRBJ1-2; D gene ambiguous. V lost 0 bases and J 8 bases, leaving 10 bases between the germline ends. The CDR3 is 12 residues long. Germline values: CDR1 GTSNPN, CDR2 SVGIG (reference sequence). The CDR3 DNA reads as TGTGCCTGGAGTGTTGGTGCGGTCGGCTACACCTTC. Residues: CAWSVGAVGYTF. The complete variable domain, with remaining parts taken from reference TRBV30 and TRBJ1-2, reads SQTIHQWPATLVQPVGSPLSLECTVEGTSNPNLYWYRQAAGRGLQLLFYSVGIGQISSEVPQNLSASRPQDRQFILSSKKLLLSDSGFYLCAWSVGAVGYTFGSGTRLTVV.

This clonotype was recorded many times. V and J are TRBV10-3 and TRBJ2-5, with D unresolved. The V end was cut by 2 bases, the J end by 2 bases, with 9 bases between. CDR1 and CDR2 from the germline V gene are ENHRY and SYGVKD. This CDR3 is built from 14 residues. CDR3 bases: TGTGCCATCAGTGAGGTGGGGTTTCAAGAGACCCAGTACTTC. It is translated as CAISEVGFQETQYF.

This clonotype showed up many times. The chain carries TRBV20-1 and TRBJ2-7, with 7 bases aligning to TRBD2. Trimming cost V 5 bases and J 5 bases; bases outside gene matches: 12. Germline V gene lookup returns CDR1 DFQATT and CDR2 SNEGSKA (reference sequence). This CDR3 region has 14 residues. CDR3 in DNA: TGCAGTGCTTCGTCTAGCGGTTGGGGGAACGAGCAGTACTTC. It codes for CSASSSGWGNEQYF.

This sequence joins TRBV28 and TRBJ1-1; 8 nucleotides line up with TRBD1. The CDR3 runs to 13 residues. The V gene's germline CDR1 is MDHEN and CDR2 SYDVKM. V dropped 6 bases and J dropped 10; count of bases not matched to a gene: 10. CDR3 sequence reads: CASSISPGGGAFF. CDR3 sequence (DNA): TGTGCCAGCAGCATCTCTCCAGGGGGCGGAGCTTTCTTT.

This clonotype was seen at least ten times. This sequence joins TRBV19 and TRBJ2-2, with 11 nucleotides matching TRBD1. This CDR3 is 15 amino acids long. Germline V lookup: CDR1 LNHDA, CDR2 SQIVND (reference sequence). V was pared by 5 bases and J by 5 bases, with 4 bases of the junction left unmatched. This CDR3 reads CASSLGTGGTGELFF. CDR3 sequence (DNA): TGTGCCAGTAGTCTCGGGACAGGGGGAACCGGGGAGCTGTTTTTT.

V is TRBV15 and J is TRBJ1-1; D perhaps matches TRBD1 (5 bases). Germline V gives CDR1 LNHNV, CDR2 YYDKDF (reference sequence). V lost 0 bases and J lost 10, with 9 bases in between. The CDR3 is 12 residues long. The CDR3 coding sequence is TGTGCCACCAGCAGAGACAGGGCCAGAGCTTTCTTT. Translated, it gives CATSRDRARAFF.

This clonotype was seen at least ten times. The rearrangement joins TRBV6-2 or TRBV6-3 to TRBJ2-2, with 9 bases aligning to TRBD1. Germline assignment: CDR1 MNHEY and CDR2 SVGEGT. This CDR3 has 19 residues. V lost 6 bases and J lost 4; bases outside the gene matches: 18. CDR3: CASRREYSGQGRFTGELFF. The CDR3 DNA reads TGTGCCAGCAGGAGGGAGTACTCAGGACAGGGGAGGTTCACCGGGGAGCTGTTTTTT.

This clonotype was seen only a few times. The rearrangement links TRBV2 to TRBJ1-2; 9 nucleotides agree with TRBD1. With 4 bases clipped from V and 2 bases from J, the junction kept 2 bases outside the gene matches. CDR3 length: 14 residues. The germline V gene encodes CDR1 SNHLY and CDR2 FYNNEI. CDR3 nucleotides: TGTGCCAGCAGTGTCACAGGGGGCAACTATGGCTACACCTTC. It is translated as CASSVTGGNYGYTF. The full variable domain, with the rest looked up from reference TRBV2 and TRBJ1-2, is EPEVTQTPSHQVTQMGQEVILRCVPISNHLYFYWYRQILGQKVEFLVSFYNNEISEKSEIFDDQFSVERPDGSNFTLKIRSTKLEDSAMYFCASSVTGGNYGYTFGSGTRLTVV.

This clonotype came up many times. The gene calls are TRBV10-2 and TRBJ2-7, with 7 positions matching TRBD1. CDR1 WSHSY and CDR2 SAAADI come from the germline V gene. Germline trimming cut 8 bases from V and 5 bases from J; bases unmatched to any gene: 3. The CDR3 is 11 amino acids. The CDR3 protein is CASGQGDEQYF. CDR3 DNA: TGCGCCAGCGGGCAGGGGGACGAGCAGTACTTC.

This clonotype was seen a few times. The rearrangement links TRBV13 to TRBJ1-1; D may be TRBD1 (5 bases). Germline V lookup: CDR1 PRHDT, CDR2 FYEKMQ (reference sequence). Trimming cost V 5 bases and J 4 bases, with 17 bases left between them. This CDR3 is built from 15 residues. The CDR3 loop is CASSLQGLVGTEAFF. The CDR3 coding sequence is TGTGCCAGCAGCCTCCAGGGCCTGGTAGGCACTGAAGCTTTCTTT.

In its sample, this clonotype was seen many times. The rearrangement joins TRBV9 to TRBJ2-2; tentative D call: TRBD1 (5 bases). Germline assignment: CDR1 SGDLS and CDR2 YYNGEE. The CDR3 consists of 15 residues. Trimming removed 3 bases from V and 5 bases from J, with 14 bases in between. As DNA, the CDR3 is TGTGCCAGCAGCGCCGGACATGCCGGGACCGGGGAGCTGTTTTTT. It codes for CASSAGHAGTGELFF.

This clonotype was picked up many times. V gene TRBV12-3 or TRBV12-4 combines with J gene TRBJ2-7; weak D call: TRBD1 (5 bases). Trimming removed 5 bases from V and 5 bases from J, with 13 bases in between. The length of the CDR3 is 13 residues. CDR3 residues: CASSQGPGDEQYF. The CDR3 bases are TGTGCCAGCAGTCAGGGCCCCGGAGACGAGCAGTACTTC.

There are many counts of this clonotype. The chain uses TRBV11-3 and TRBJ1-2; no clear D. V was trimmed by 5 bases and J by 0 bases, leaving 10 bases between them. Germline assignment: CDR1 SGHNT and CDR2 YENEEA. The CDR3 sequence is 14 residues long. CDR3 sequence reads: CASSPHKSNYGYTF. CDR3 bases: TGTGCCAGCAGCCCACACAAGTCTAACTATGGCTACACCTTC.

This clonotype occurred many times. The V and J genes are TRBV2 and TRBJ2-7; D uncertain. The CDR3 totals 11 residues. Trimming left V 4 bases short and J 9 bases short, with 10 bases between. Per germline, CDR1 SNHLY and CDR2 FYNNEI. DNA for the CDR3: TGTGCCAGCAGTGTGTCAGGAGCGCAGTACTTC. The encoded protein is CASSVSGAQYF.

The chain recombines TRBV7-8 with TRBJ2-5, with 9 bases that match TRBD1. Germline V gene lookup returns CDR1 SGHVS and CDR2 FQNEAQ. V trimming: 4 bases; J trimming: 5 bases; junction bases outside the gene matches: 2. The CDR3 totals 13 residues. The CDR3 spells CASSWDRAETQYF. The CDR3 region has the DNA TGTGCCAGCAGCTGGGACAGGGCGGAGACCCAGTACTTC.

This clonotype has at least ten counts. The chain uses TRBV2 and TRBJ2-7; D remains unclear. The length of the CDR3 is 12 residues. V was shortened by 6 bases and J by 6 bases, with 12 bases between the two germline ends. Germline values: CDR1 SNHLY, CDR2 FYNNEI. CDR3 sequence (DNA): TGTGCCAGCAGGGTTACGCCGTCCGAGCAGTACTTC. This translates into CASRVTPSEQYF.

The chain uses TRBV12-3 or TRBV12-4 and TRBJ2-7; no firm D call. Between the trimmed V and J ends, which lost 6 bases and 2 bases, there was a span of 14 bases. The CDR3 is 14 residues long. CDR3 DNA: TGTGCCAGCAGCCACCCGGACCATCCCTACGAGCAGTACTTC. Amino acids: CASSHPDHPYEQYF.

The chain links TRBV9 to TRBJ2-2; 11 nucleotides line up with TRBD2. Germline V gives CDR1 SGDLS, CDR2 YYNGEE. CDR3 length: 16 amino acids. Trimming took 2 bases from V and 1 from J; bases not matched to a gene: 1. The CDR3: CASSVLAGGNTGELFF. For the CDR3, the DNA is TGTGCCAGCAGCGTCCTAGCGGGGGGGAACACCGGGGAGCTGTTTTTT. The full variable domain, with the rest looked up from reference TRBV9 and TRBJ2-2, is DSGVTQTPKHLITATGQRVTLRCSPRSGDLSVYWYQQSLDQGLQFLIQYYNGEERAKGNILERFSAQQFPDLHSELNLSSLELGDSALYFCASSVLAGGNTGELFFGEGSRLTVL.

This CDR3 is CASSFARTSYEQYF. CDR3 nucleotide sequence: TGTGCCAGCAGTTTCGCAAGGACCTCCTACGAGCAGTACTTC. V usage is TRBV6-5 and J usage is TRBJ2-7; D is uncertain. CDR3 size: 14 residues. Germline loops: CDR1 MNHEY, CDR2 SVGAGI. Trimming removed 4 bases from V and 0 bases from J, with 10 bases in between.

Ten or more counts support this clonotype. The chain uses TRBV20-1 and TRBJ1-1; D not certain. CDR1 is DFQATT and CDR2 is SNEGSKA in the germline V gene (reference sequence). The CDR3 totals 17 residues. Trimming left V 3 bases short and J 1 base short, with 21 bases between. CDR3 region: CSASPLGLTRGNTEAFF. CDR3 coding DNA: TGCAGTGCTAGTCCCTTAGGGCTCACTAGAGGGAACACTGAAGCTTTCTTT.

A note on this clonotype: The CDR3 does not end in the conserved phenylalanine or tryptophan, so this is likely a read error. The rearrangement links TRBV14 to TRBJ2-5, with D possibly TRBD1 on 5 matching bases. Germline CDR1 is SGHDN and CDR2 is FVKESK. The CDR3 contains 15 residues. Trimming left V 0 bases short and J 2 bases short, with 10 bases between. The CDR3 here is CASSQDQAGQETQYL. CDR3 sequence (DNA): TGTGCCAGCAGCCAAGATCAAGCAGGGCAAGAGACCCAGTACCTC.

This clonotype was counted at least ten times. The genes are TRBV6-5 and TRBJ1-1; weak D call: TRBD1 (6 bases). Germline CDR1 MNHEY, CDR2 SVGAGI. V was shortened by 8 bases and J by 5 bases, with 18 bases between the two germline ends. This CDR3 has 14 residues. This CDR3 reads CASHTQGMRTEAFF. The CDR3 DNA is TGTGCCAGCCATACACAGGGTATGAGGACTGAAGCTTTCTTT.

This chain links TRBV6-5 with TRBJ1-2, with D hard to call. The V gene's germline CDR1 is MNHEY and CDR2 SVGAGI. Trimming cost V 4 bases and J 2 bases, with 14 bases left between them. The CDR3 sequence is 15 residues long. CDR3 coding DNA: TGTGCCAGCAGTTTTGGGCTTCACCTCAACTATGGCTACACCTTC. It codes for CASSFGLHLNYGYTF.

The chain joins TRBV19 to TRBJ2-2, with D perhaps being TRBD1 or TRBD2 (6 bases each). This CDR3 has 15 residues. Trimming took off 3 bases at V and 4 bases at J, with 12 bases between the two ends. CDR1 and CDR2 from the germline V gene are LNHDA and SQIVND (reference sequence). As DNA, the CDR3 is TGTGCCAGTAGTATCACGGGGGCGGGCACCGGGGAGCTGTTTTTT. This sequence encodes CASSITGAGTGELFF. The variable domain in full, with the rest retrieved from reference TRBV19 and TRBJ2-2, is DGGITQSPKYLFRKEGQNVTLSCEQNLNHDAMYWYRQDPGQGLRLIYYSQIVNDFQKGDIAEGYSVSREKKESFPLTVTSAQKNPTAFYLCASSITGAGTGELFFGEGSRLTVL.

At least ten counts were recorded for this clonotype. In DNA form, the CDR3 reads TGTGCCAGCAGTTACGAGTTTCAGGCAGAAGCTTTCTTT. It specifies CASSYEFQAEAFF. The chain employs TRBV6-5 and TRBJ1-1; D gene uncertain. The CDR3 totals 13 residues. Germline V gene data show CDR1 as MNHEY and CDR2 as SVGAGI. The germline V and J ends were trimmed by 2 bases and 8 bases, with 12 bases remaining between them.